This TCR beta chain came from a study of blood T cells in healthy people across ages. Study background: Template switching recovered approximately one barcoded beta molecule for every two T cells.

A second PCR, run for about 7 to 11 cycles, used a sample-barcoded 5' primer plus a J-beta primer mix. TCRdb reprocessed the 5' RACE reads via MiXCR and lists one record per CDR3 protein. Of over 950,000 distinct CDR3 sequences listed, 45% to 60% are singletons. The sample comprised blood. This clonotype originated in a woman aged 55-70 years in good health.

CDR3 region: CASSYGSGRGGETQYF. CDR3 nucleotides: TGTGCCAGCAGTTACGGGAGTGGCAGGGGGGGCGAGACCCAGTACTTC. The chain employs TRBV6-5 and TRBJ2-7, with D perhaps matching TRBD1 or TRBD2 (7 bases each). The DNA end lines up better with TRBJ2-5; the J call may be wrong. This CDR3 comprises 16 residues. Germline CDR1 reads MNHEY; CDR2 reads SVGAGI.